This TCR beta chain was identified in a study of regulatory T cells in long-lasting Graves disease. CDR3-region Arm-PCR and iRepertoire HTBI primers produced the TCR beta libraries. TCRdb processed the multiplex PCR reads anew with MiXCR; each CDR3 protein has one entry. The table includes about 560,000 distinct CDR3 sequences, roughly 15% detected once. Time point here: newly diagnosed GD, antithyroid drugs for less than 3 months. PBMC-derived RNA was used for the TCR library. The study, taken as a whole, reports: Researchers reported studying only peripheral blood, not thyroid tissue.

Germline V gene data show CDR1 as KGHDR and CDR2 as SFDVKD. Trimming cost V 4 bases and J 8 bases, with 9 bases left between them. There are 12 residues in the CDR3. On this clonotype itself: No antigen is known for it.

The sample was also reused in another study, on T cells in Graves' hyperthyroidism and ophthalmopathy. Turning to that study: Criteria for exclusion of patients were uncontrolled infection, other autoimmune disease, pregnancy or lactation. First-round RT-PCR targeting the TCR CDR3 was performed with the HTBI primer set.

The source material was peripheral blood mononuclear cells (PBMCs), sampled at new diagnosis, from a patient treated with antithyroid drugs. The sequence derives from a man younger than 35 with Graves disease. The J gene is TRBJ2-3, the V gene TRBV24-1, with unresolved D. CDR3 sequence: CATSEAGGTQYF. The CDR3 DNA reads TGTGCCACCAGTGAGGCCGGTGGTACGCAGTATTTT.